These T cell receptor beta chains were read from a single sample in a study of blood T cell repertoires in COVID-19. Profiling relied on immunoSEQ multiplex PCR, and the TCRdb table lists in-frame clones only, not all of them. The data hold over 200,000 clones, with 92% observed a single time. Sequenced sample: peripheral blood. These receptors all stem from a man in his fifties or sixties with COVID-19, enrolled during active disease. Each CDR3 is given with its conserved first and last residue. A D gene is named only where the DNA matches it firmly. Clone size is stated in some rows and not others, as once, few, many or a class when expanded.

d_call j_call v_call clone_size cdr3_aa cdr3_nt
NA TRBJ2-7 TRBV10-3 NA CAISMGGALYEQYF TGTGCCATCAGCATGGGCGGGGCCCTCTACGAGCAGTACTTC
NA TRBJ1-4 TRBV25-1 NA CASSDWDTTNEKLFF TGTGCCAGCAGTGACTGGGACACAACTAATGAAAAACTGTTTTTT
NA TRBJ2-3 TRBV7-2 once CASSLGLLKKVEAQYF TGTGCCAGCAGCTTAGGACTTCTCAAGAAGGTAGAGGCGCAGTATTTT
TRBD1 TRBJ1-6 TRBV7-3 NA CASSLQGAFYNSPLHF TGTGCCAGCAGCTTGCAGGGGGCGTTCTATAATTCACCCCTCCACTTT
NA TRBJ2-7 TRBV2 NA CASARLESYEQYF TGTGCCAGTGCCAGACTGGAAAGCTACGAGCAGTACTTC
NA TRBJ2-3 TRBV4-3 NA CASSQDLVQQGSTDTQYF TGCGCCAGCAGCCAAGATCTAGTTCAGCAGGGGAGCACAGATACGCAGTATTTT
TRBD2 TRBJ2-5 TRBV30 NA CAWSGGGWETQYF TGTGCCTGGAGTGGGGGAGGGTGGGAGACCCAGTACTTC
NA TRBJ1-6 TRBV7-9 NA CASSLQSVDSPLHF TGTGCCAGCAGCTTACAGAGCGTTGATTCACCCCTCCACTTT
TRBD1 TRBJ1-3 TRBV28 NA CASSTPGTGGNTIYF TGTGCCAGCAGTACTCCCGGGACAGGGGGAAACACCATATATTTT
NA TRBJ1-1 TRBV5-1 once CASREMNTEAFF TGCGCCAGCAGGGAGATGAACACTGAAGCTTTCTTT
TRBD1 TRBJ1-4 TRBV4-2 NA CASSQTGQVDEKLFF TGTGCCAGCAGCCAAACGGGACAGGTGGATGAAAAACTGTTTTTT
NA TRBJ2-3 TRBV6-2/TRBV6-3 NA CASSPTGFTDTQYF TGTGCCAGCAGTCCAACAGGGTTCACAGATACGCAGTATTTT